This T cell receptor beta chain emerged from a study of CD8 T cells in Susac syndrome. The authors sequenced TCR beta from blood CD8+ and CD4+ T cells. When the RNA was reverse transcribed, random hexamers were used with an input of 0.5 to 1 ug. It was immunoSEQ multiplex PCR that amplified TCR beta CDR3 across 54 Vbeta and 13 Jbeta. A single record per CDR3 protein comes from TCRdb applying MiXCR to the immunoSEQ multiplex PCR reads. The table includes about 290,000 distinct CDR3 sequences, around 85% detected once. V was pared by 5 bases and J by 3 bases, with 8 bases of the junction left unmatched. The V gene's germline CDR1 is PRHDT and CDR2 FYEKMQ (reference sequence). The CDR3 is 15 amino acids.

The origin of this receptor is a human donor with multiple sclerosis. The chain is built from TRBV13 and TRBJ1-1; the match to TRBD1 covers 8 bases. The material sequenced was CD8+ T cells from PBMCs. CDR3 sequence: CASSPDRGSDTEAFF. Here the CDR3 DNA reads TGTGCCAGCAGCCCCGACAGGGGATCGGACACTGAAGCTTTCTTT.